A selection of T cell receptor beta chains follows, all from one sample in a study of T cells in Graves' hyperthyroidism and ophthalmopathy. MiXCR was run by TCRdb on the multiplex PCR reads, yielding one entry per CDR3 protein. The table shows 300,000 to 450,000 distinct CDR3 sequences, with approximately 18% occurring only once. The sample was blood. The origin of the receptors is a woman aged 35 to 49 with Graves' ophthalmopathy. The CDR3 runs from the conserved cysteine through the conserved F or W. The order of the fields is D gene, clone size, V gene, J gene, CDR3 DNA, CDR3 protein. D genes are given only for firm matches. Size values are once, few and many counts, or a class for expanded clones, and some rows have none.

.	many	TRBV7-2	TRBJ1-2	TGTGCCAGCAGCTTAGGGCCCCGGGTCTATGGCTACACCTTC	CASSLGPRVYGYTF
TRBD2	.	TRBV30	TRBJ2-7	TGTGCCTGGAGTCCCCCTCTAGCGGGAGGGTCGGACGAGCAGTACTTC	CAWSPPLAGGSDEQYF
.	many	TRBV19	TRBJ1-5	TGTGCCAGTAGTATAGAAGGGGCCAGGGGTCTGGCCCAGCATTTT	CASSIEGARGLAQHF
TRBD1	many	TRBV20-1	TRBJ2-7	TGCAGTGCTAGAGTCCTCCTGCGACAGGGAAAGGGCGAGCAGTACTTC	CSARVLLRQGKGEQYF
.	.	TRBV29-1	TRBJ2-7	TGCAGCGTTGTGCCACCTTACGAGCAGTACTTC	CSVVPPYEQYF
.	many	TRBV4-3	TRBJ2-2	TGCGCCAGCAGCCAAGGAGGGGGGTTGACCGGGGAGCTGTTTTTT	CASSQGGGLTGELFF
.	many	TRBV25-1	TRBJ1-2	TGTGCCAGCAGCGGCGGGGCTGCCTATGGCTACACCTTC	CASSGGAAYGYTF
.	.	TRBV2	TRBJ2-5	TGTGCCAGCAGTGAAATGATTCCGGGGGAGACCCAGTACTTC	CASSEMIPGETQYF
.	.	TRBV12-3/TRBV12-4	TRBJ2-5	TGTGCCAGCAGTCCACTCCCTGTTCTTGGGACCCAGTACTTC	CASSPLPVLGTQYF
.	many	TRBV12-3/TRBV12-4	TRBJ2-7	TGTGCCAGCAGTTTTGGGGAAGACGAGCAGTACTTC	CASSFGEDEQYF
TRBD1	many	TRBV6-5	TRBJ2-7	TGTGCCACCACCCGGGGAGGAGGACAGGGTCTGTACGAGCAGTACTTC	CATTRGGGQGLYEQYF
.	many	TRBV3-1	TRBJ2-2	TGTGCCAGCAGCCAAGCAGCGGGGAACACCGGGGAGCTGTTTTTT	CASSQAAGNTGELFF
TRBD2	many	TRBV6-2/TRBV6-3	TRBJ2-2	TGTGCCAGCAAGGGAATAACTAGCGGGAGTGCGGTTCCCGGGGAGCTGTTTTTT	CASKGITSGSAVPGELFF
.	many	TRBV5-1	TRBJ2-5	TGCGCCAGCAGCTTGCAAGGGAACCAAGAGACCCAGTACTTC	CASSLQGNQETQYF
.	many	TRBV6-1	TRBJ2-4	TGTGCCAGTTATTCCGGTGGAGGTCCAAACATTCAGTACTTC	CASYSGGGPNIQYF
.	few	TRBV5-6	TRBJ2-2	TGTGCCAGCAAAATAAATCCTCAGACCGCGGCCGGGGAGCTGTTTTTT	CASKINPQTAAGELFF
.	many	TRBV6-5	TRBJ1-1	TGTGCCAGCAGTTCCCAGGGAGTTGGGGAAGCTTTCTTT	CASSSQGVGEAFF
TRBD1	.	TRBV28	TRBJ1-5	TGTGCCAGCAGTTTTTTGTCAGGGGGACAGCCCCAGCCTTTT	CASSFLSGGQPQPF
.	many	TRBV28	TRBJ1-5	TGTGCCAGCAGTATACATCTCGATGCAGATAGCAATCAGCCCCAGCATTTT	CASSIHLDADSNQPQHF
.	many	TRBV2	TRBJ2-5	TGTGCCAGTCAAGTAGAAGAGACCCAGTACTTC	CASQVEETQYF
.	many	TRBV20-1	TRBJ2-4	TGCAGTGCTAGAGATCTCAGGCAAGATGGAGCCAAAAACATTCAGTACTTC	CSARDLRQDGAKNIQYF
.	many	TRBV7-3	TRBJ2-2	TGTGCCAGCAGAGCAGGAGTGGGAAACACCGGGGAGCTGTTTTTT	CASRAGVGNTGELFF
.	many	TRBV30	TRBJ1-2	TGTGCCTGGAGCGCGGGACGGTTCTATGGCTACACCTTC	CAWSAGRFYGYTF
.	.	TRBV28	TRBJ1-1	TGTGTCAGTACCCAGGGAAGTTCGAGGAACACTGAAGCTTTCTTT	CVSTQGSSRNTEAFF